This T cell receptor beta chain is from a study of blood T cell repertoires in COVID-19. For the study at large: Donors in the United States, Italy and Spain gave samples during acute or convalescent COVID-19. T cells, B-cell-depleted T cells, or PBMCs provided the cDNA or gDNA that served as material.

TCRdb's table, derived via immunoSEQ multiplex PCR, lists solely in-frame clones and lacks some. The profile shows 140,000 to 150,000 clones, around 90% of them singletons. Germline V CDR1 and CDR2: LGHNA, YNFKEQ. The CDR3 runs to 16 residues. V was clipped by 0 bases and J by 4 bases, with 15 bases between them. The gene calls are TRBV4-2 and TRBJ2-5; D is perhaps TRBD2 (6 bases). Sample: peripheral blood. This receptor was identified in a woman between 45 and 60 years old with acute or convalescent COVID-19. The CDR3 loop reads CASSQDPGRDRETQYF. The DNA for the CDR3 is TGTGCCAGCAGCCAAGATCCAGGGCGGGACCGAGAGACCCAGTACTTC.